The clone carrying this T cell receptor beta chain was counted only a few times. Its specificity is not known. This entry comes from a study of STAT3 mutations in large granular lymphocyte leukemia. CDR3 length: 15 residues. V shed 5 bases and J 5 bases; nucleotides not matched to a gene: 10. From germline, CDR1 is SEHNR and CDR2 FQNEAQ (reference sequence). Study-wide points: At least one immunodominant TCR beta clonotype appeared in every T-cell large granular lymphocyte leukemia patient.

Clones were sequenced by immunoSEQ multiplex PCR, and TCRdb holds only the in-frame ones, with some missing. There are about 9,200 clones in the sample; about 88% occur only once, and approximately 35% lies in the top ten. The rearrangement joins TRBV7-9 to TRBJ2-7, with TRBD1 matching over 9 bases. The receptor was isolated from a man aged 55 to 70 with T-cell large granular lymphocyte leukemia. Some clones in this sample may be carry-over from other donors' samples. Sequencing was carried out using peripheral blood mononuclear cells. This CDR3 is CASSPPRRDRDEQYF. The CDR3 DNA reads TGTGCCAGCAGCCCGCCAAGAAGGGACAGGGACGAGCAGTACTTC. Based on the CDR3 plus reference TRBV7-9 and TRBJ2-7, the full variable domain is DTGVSQNPRHKITKRGQNVTFRCDPISEHNRLYWYRQTLGQGPEFLTYFQNEAQLEKSRLLSDRFSAERPKGSFSTLEIQRTEQGDSAMYLCASSPPRRDRDEQYFGPGTRLTVT.